This T cell receptor beta chain is drawn from a study of blood T cell repertoires in COVID-19. Study information: Specimens from acute and convalescent COVID-19 originated in the United States, Italy and Spain. From T cells, B-cell-depleted T cells, or PBMCs came the material, which was cDNA or gDNA.

Per the study methods: It was from reference gene primer amplification that nucleated cell counts were estimated. Clones were sequenced by immunoSEQ multiplex PCR, and TCRdb holds only the in-frame ones, with some missing. Clonal size and the V and J genes are those of that table, whereas D and trimming came from the DNA. The profile shows nearly 350,000 clones, 65% to 85% of them singletons. The CDR3 consists of 14 residues. From germline, CDR1 is MRHNA and CDR2 SNTAGT. After removal of 9 bases from V and 7 bases from J, the junction contained 9 bases not matched to a gene. The clonotype comes from a man aged 30 to 39 with active or convalescent COVID-19. The sequenced sample consisted of peripheral blood. This chain uses TRBV6-4 with TRBJ2-1; 10 bases are a match to TRBD2. The CDR3 DNA is TGTGCCAGGAGGGAGCGGGAGGGCCGGAATGAGCAGTTCTTC. It yields the protein CARREREGRNEQFF.